Listed below are T cell receptor beta chains from one sample, sequenced in a study of blood T cell repertoires in COVID-19. Clones were read by immunoSEQ multiplex PCR, and TCRdb kept only the in-frame ones, dropping some. This sample has around 150,000 clones; around nine tenths occur once, and the top ten carry 10%. Sequenced input: peripheral blood. The receptor source for this set is a woman between 65 and 79 years old with COVID-19, enrolled during active disease. CDR3s include the opening cysteine and the closing phenylalanine or tryptophan. Each record gives: CDR3 length, clone size, J gene, D gene, V gene, CDR3 DNA, CDR3 protein. A D gene is named only where the DNA matches it firmly. Part of the rows lack a size; the others show once, few, many or a class for expanded clones.

15,few,TRBJ2-7,.,TRBV7-2,TGTGCCAGCAGCTTACGGCCGGGGGGCCTCTACGAGCAGTACTTC,CASSLRPGGLYEQYF
12,few,TRBJ2-5,.,TRBV6-5,TGTGCCAGCAAGTCTTCGAGAGGGACCCAGTACTTC,CASKSSRGTQYF
16,.,TRBJ2-1,.,TRBV3-1/TRBV3-2,TGTGCCAGCAGCCAACAGGCTGGAGGGGCATGGAATGAGCAGTTCTTC,CASSQQAGGAWNEQFF
15,.,TRBJ2-5,.,TRBV27,TGTGCCAGCAGTTTGCGGGACAGCCTCCAAGAGACCCAGTACTTC,CASSLRDSLQETQYF
14,.,TRBJ1-2,.,TRBV21-1,TGTGCCAGCAGCATCCTCCAGGATGGGAGGGGCTACACCTTC,CASSILQDGRGYTF
16,.,TRBJ2-7,TRBD2,TRBV3-1/TRBV3-2,TGTGCCAGCAGCCGACGACTAGCGGGGGTTCCCTACGAGCAGTACTTC,CASSRRLAGVPYEQYF
16,.,TRBJ2-7,TRBD1,TRBV9,TGTGCCAGCAGCTCTCGTCGGCAGGGGGCGTTCCACGAGCAGTACTTC,CASSSRRQGAFHEQYF
18,.,TRBJ1-6,.,TRBV7-2,TGTGCCAGCAGCCGCTCGGGGGGCCCCAGCTCCTATAATTCACCCCTCCACTTT,CASSRSGGPSSYNSPLHF
14,.,TRBJ2-1,TRBD2,TRBV7-6,TGTGCCAGCAGCTTAGGCGGGGGGGTGCAGGAGCAGTTCTTC,CASSLGGGVQEQFF
16,few,TRBJ1-2,TRBD1,TRBV6-1,TGTGCCAGCAGTGATAGGCAGGGGGGAACGGACTATGGCTACACCTTC,CASSDRQGGTDYGYTF
11,.,TRBJ2-1,.,TRBV28,TGTGCCAGCACCAGGTCAAGTGAGCAGTTCTTC,CASTRSSEQFF
15,once,TRBJ1-6,.,TRBV6-1,TGTGCCAGCAGTGAAAGTCTAAATCGCGATTCACCCCTCCACTTT,CASSESLNRDSPLHF
15,.,TRBJ1-3,.,TRBV19,TGTGCCAGTAGTCGGTTGGGACAACCTGGAAACACCATATATTTT,CASSRLGQPGNTIYF
16,.,TRBJ1-4,TRBD1,TRBV18,TGTGCCAGCTCACGGGACAGGGCGGCAACTAATGAAAAACTGTTTTTT,CASSRDRAATNEKLFF
13,.,TRBJ1-2,.,TRBV5-6,TGTGCCAGCAGCTTGTACAGGAACTATGGCTACACCTTC,CASSLYRNYGYTF
14,.,TRBJ2-1,TRBD2,TRBV10-3,TGTGCCATCAGTGAGTCAGGGACTAGCAATGAGCAGTTCTTC,CAISESGTSNEQFF
14,.,TRBJ1-1,TRBD1,TRBV28,TGTGCCAGCAGTTTAGCGACAGGGGTTCTGCGAGCTTTCTTT,CASSLATGVLRAFF
13,once,TRBJ2-3,.,TRBV11-2,TGTGCCAGCAAATTGGCAGGCACAGATACGCAGTATTTT,CASKLAGTDTQYF
15,.,TRBJ2-3,.,TRBV7-9,TGTGCCAGCAGCTTAAAAGCGGCCAACACAGATACGCAGTATTTT,CASSLKAANTDTQYF
15,.,TRBJ2-1,TRBD2,TRBV5-1,TGCGCCAGCAGCGCAACTAGCGGGGGGGCAAGTGAGCAGTTCTTC,CASSATSGGASEQFF
14,.,TRBJ1-6,.,TRBV7-2,TGTGCCAGCAGCTTCGACTTGACAGCCACCATCCTCCACTTT,CASSFDLTATILHF
13,.,TRBJ1-2,TRBD1,TRBV28,TGTGCCAGCAGGCAAAACAGGGGACACGGCTACACCTTC,CASRQNRGHGYTF
14,.,TRBJ1-2,.,TRBV6-6,TGTGCCAGCAGTAAAAGAGGACTGGACTATGGCTACACCTTC,CASSKRGLDYGYTF
14,few,TRBJ2-7,TRBD1,TRBV2,TGTGCCAGCAGGAGGGGGGACAGGGAAAGGGAGCAGTACTTC,CASRRGDREREQYF
14,.,TRBJ2-2,TRBD2,TRBV29-1,TGCAGCGTTGGGGCTAGCGGGGACACCGGGGAGCTGTTTTTT,CSVGASGDTGELFF
12,.,TRBJ1-1,.,TRBV7-8,TGTGCCAGCAGCTGGGGGGGGACTGAAGCTTTCTTT,CASSWGGTEAFF
12,.,TRBJ2-7,.,TRBV18,TGTGCCAGCTCACCACCGAGCCACGAGCAGTACTTC,CASSPPSHEQYF
13,once,TRBJ1-1,TRBD1,TRBV11-3,TGTGCCAGCAGCCTAGGACAGGACACTGAAGCTTTCTTT,CASSLGQDTEAFF
12,once,TRBJ1-6,.,TRBV6-2/TRBV6-3,TGTGCCAGCAGTGAGACGGAGGATCCCCTCCACTTT,CASSETEDPLHF
13,.,TRBJ2-1,TRBD1,TRBV29-1,TGCAGCGCCACAGGGGTCACCTACAATGAGCAGTTCTTC,CSATGVTYNEQFF
17,.,TRBJ1-1,TRBD1,TRBV4-2,TGTGCCAGCTCGCAACCGATTACAGGGGCCCGGAACACTGAAGCTTTCTTT,CASSQPITGARNTEAFF
14,.,TRBJ2-1,TRBD1,TRBV5-5,TGTGCCAGCAGCTCGTGGACAGGGAACAATGAGCAGTTCTTC,CASSSWTGNNEQFF
17,few,TRBJ1-2,TRBD1,TRBV7-9,TGTGCCAGCAGCTTAGGAGTCCGACAGGGGACTGGGTATGGCTACACCTTC,CASSLGVRQGTGYGYTF
13,.,TRBJ1-4,.,TRBV28,TGTGCCAGCAGACCGGGACTGGTTGAAAAACTGTTTTTT,CASRPGLVEKLFF
16,.,TRBJ1-2,.,TRBV28,TGTGCCAGCAGTTTACTCCAGGACTCAGAAGGCTATGGCTACACCTTC,CASSLLQDSEGYGYTF
17,.,TRBJ2-2,TRBD2,TRBV7-9,TGTGCCAGCAGTTTTAGCGGGGGGCCCTCCAACACCGGGGAGCTGTTTTTT,CASSFSGGPSNTGELFF